This T cell receptor (beta chain) was sequenced in a study of control samples from healthy donors and cancer patients. This clone was picked up one time. The assay was immunoSEQ multiplex PCR, and TCRdb's table has in-frame clones only and misses some. The repertoire includes 99,000 or so clones, 80% to 90% of them detected once, and roughly an eighth sits in the top ten. V was shortened by 10 bases and J by 0 bases, with 13 bases between the two germline ends. Germline CDR1 is SNHLY and CDR2 is FYNNEI. The CDR3 totals 14 residues. The TCR was taken from a woman aged 45-65 years in good health. This sequence joins TRBV2 and TRBJ2-1, with no clear D. Sequencing was performed on blood. This chain's CDR3 is CATADKNSYNEQFF. DNA for the CDR3: TGTGCCACCGCTGACAAAAACTCCTACAATGAGCAGTTCTTC.